This is a list of T cell receptor beta chains from one sample in a study of T cell responses to AZD1222 COVID-19 vaccine. The table came from immunoSEQ multiplex PCR; TCRdb's copy has only in-frame clones and leaves some out. The sample consists of over 40,000 clones, 75% to 85% of them appearing once. The material sequenced was peripheral blood, taken on day 0 of AZD1222 vaccination. Source of these receptors: an adult in good health. The CDR3 runs from the conserved cysteine through the conserved F or W. The D gene is left open where the match is weak. Rows may omit the clone size; those that give it use once, few, many or a size class.

D gene: NA; V gene: TRBV15; clone size: NA; J gene: TRBJ1-5; CDR3 DNA: TGTGCCACCAGCAGAGCCCCCGGACAGTTTAATCAGCCCCAGCATTTT; CDR3 protein: CATSRAPGQFNQPQHF
D gene: TRBD1; V gene: TRBV3-1/TRBV3-2; clone size: NA; J gene: TRBJ2-2; CDR3 DNA: TGTGCCAGCAGCCCCCGACAGGGGAACACCGGGGAGCTGTTTTTT; CDR3 protein: CASSPRQGNTGELFF
D gene: NA; V gene: TRBV12-5; clone size: few; J gene: TRBJ2-2; CDR3 DNA: TGTGCTAGTGGTAACGGTGGAGGGTTCGGGGAGCTGTTTTTT; CDR3 protein: CASGNGGGFGELFF
D gene: NA; V gene: TRBV7-8; clone size: NA; J gene: TRBJ2-1; CDR3 DNA: TGTGCCAGCAGCCCCGGGACGGGGGTCCACAATGAGCAGTTCTTC; CDR3 protein: CASSPGTGVHNEQFF
D gene: TRBD1; V gene: TRBV7-9; clone size: few; J gene: TRBJ1-1; CDR3 DNA: TGTGCCAGCAGCTCCCCTTGGACAGGGGGGACCGCTGAAGCTTTCTTT; CDR3 protein: CASSSPWTGGTAEAFF
D gene: NA; V gene: TRBV5-6; clone size: many; J gene: TRBJ2-5; CDR3 DNA: TGTGCCAGCAGCTTGGACAGTCAAGAGACCCAGTACTTC; CDR3 protein: CASSLDSQETQYF
D gene: NA; V gene: TRBV11-2; clone size: few; J gene: TRBJ2-5; CDR3 DNA: TGTGCCAGCAGCTCCGGCAAAGGGGAAGAGACCCAGTACTTC; CDR3 protein: CASSSGKGEETQYF
D gene: NA; V gene: TRBV3-1/TRBV3-2; clone size: NA; J gene: TRBJ1-6; CDR3 DNA: TGTGCCAGCGGTTCCGAAGGGGTTTATAATTCACCCCTCCACTTT; CDR3 protein: CASGSEGVYNSPLHF
D gene: TRBD1; V gene: TRBV18; clone size: NA; J gene: TRBJ2-7; CDR3 DNA: TGTGCCAGCTCAAACCGGGACAGGGGCTACGAGCAGTACTTC; CDR3 protein: CASSNRDRGYEQYF
D gene: TRBD1; V gene: TRBV7-6; clone size: NA; J gene: TRBJ2-7; CDR3 DNA: TGTGCCAGCAGCCCACTTGTTGAGGGGGCCGGGACCTACGAGCAGTACTTC; CDR3 protein: CASSPLVEGAGTYEQYF